These 26 T cell receptor beta chains were sequenced from one sample in a study of blood T cells in healthy people across ages. The second PCR ran roughly 6 to 11 cycles with a sample-barcoded 5' primer and J-beta primers. TCRdb reprocessed the 5' RACE reads with MiXCR, giving one entry per CDR3 protein. The sample includes around 1,000,000 distinct CDR3 sequences, about 25% of them seen just once. These data are also associated with another study on T cells of mothers and their children.

The sequenced sample consisted of blood. The receptors shown here come from a girl aged 2 to 9 in good health.

This clonotype came up a few times. The chain recombines TRBV20-1 with TRBJ2-5; 9 nucleotides match TRBD2. The CDR3 has 14 residues. The germline V gene encodes CDR1 DFQATT and CDR2 SNEGSKA (reference sequence). V was clipped by 6 bases and J by 2 bases; unmatched bases: 7. The CDR3 nucleotides are TGCAGTGCAATTGCGGGGGGGCGGCAAGAGACCCAGTACTTC. Amino acid sequence: CSAIAGGRQETQYF.

The V and J genes are TRBV7-2 and TRBJ2-3; 7 bases are shared with TRBD1. Per germline, CDR1 SGHTA and CDR2 FQGNSA. Trimming removed 5 bases from V and 0 bases from J; junction bases left unmatched: 11. The CDR3 is made up of 17 amino acids. CDR3 in amino acids: CASSPEGAGTSTDTQYF. As DNA, the CDR3 is TGTGCCAGCAGCCCAGAGGGGGCCGGAACTAGCACAGATACGCAGTATTTT.

CDR3: CASSRGSWEEKLFF. The CDR3 DNA follows: TGTGCCAGCAGTAGGGGTAGTTGGGAAGAAAAACTGTTTTTT. This chain connects TRBV2 to TRBJ1-4; tentatively, D is TRBD1 (5 bases). Trimming removed 5 bases at V and 8 bases at J, with 15 bases between. This CDR3 is built from 14 residues. Germline-derived CDR1 and CDR2 are SNHLY and FYNNEI.

This chain links TRBV6-2 or TRBV6-3 with TRBJ2-5; D possibly corresponds to TRBD1 (5 bases). With the DNA end fitting TRBJ2-1 better, the J assignment may be wrong. Germline V lookup: CDR1 MNHEY, CDR2 SVGEGT. The CDR3 is 14 amino acids. This chain's CDR3 is CASSYYQGYDEQFF. CDR3 DNA sequence: TGTGCCAGCAGTTACTACCAGGGTTATGATGAGCAGTTCTTC.

This sequence joins TRBV28 and TRBJ1-5; no clear D gene. Trimming removed 3 bases at V and 5 bases at J, with 11 bases between. The V gene's germline CDR1 is MDHEN and CDR2 SYDVKM. The CDR3 runs to 14 residues. The CDR3 DNA reads TGTGCCAGCAGTTTTGTCTCGAGGGATCAGCCCCAGCATTTT. Its protein is CASSFVSRDQPQHF.

This clonotype was found a few times. V usage is TRBV29-1 and J usage is TRBJ1-1; D unclear. The CDR3 has 14 residues. Germline CDR1 SQVTM, CDR2 ANQGSEA. Trimming left V 7 bases short and J 1 base short, with 16 bases between. In DNA form, the CDR3 reads TGCAGCGGTCACACCAGGCTGTCGAACACTGAAGCTTTCTTT. Translation gives CSGHTRLSNTEAFF.

This chain uses TRBV20-1 with TRBJ2-3; no clear D gene. Germline V gene data show CDR1 as DFQATT and CDR2 as SNEGSKA (reference sequence). V dropped 6 bases and J dropped 1 base, with 8 bases sitting between them. The length of the CDR3 is 12 residues. In DNA, the CDR3 is TGCAGTGCAAATACAGGCACAGATACGCAGTATTTT. Residues: CSANTGTDTQYF.

The chain uses TRBV18 and TRBJ2-3; D possibly corresponds to TRBD1 (5 bases). V lost 2 bases and J lost 2, with 11 bases in between. CDR1 and CDR2 from the germline V gene are KGHSH and LQKENI. The CDR3 loop spans 15 amino acids. CDR3 residues: CASSPVDTFTDTQYF. The DNA of the CDR3 is TGTGCCAGCTCACCAGTGGACACCTTCACAGATACGCAGTATTTT.

This clonotype came up a few times. The chain has TRBV11-2 and TRBJ2-3; 8 bases line up with TRBD2. V lost 3 bases, J lost 2 bases, and 25 bases stayed unmatched. Germline loops: CDR1 SGHAT, CDR2 FQNNGV. This CDR3 is 22 amino acids long. This CDR3 reads CASSFVGVRREGKTTNTDTQYF. CDR3 coding DNA: TGTGCCAGCAGCTTCGTAGGGGTACGTCGGGAGGGGAAAACAACAAACACAGATACGCAGTATTTT.

The rearrangement joins TRBV12-3 or TRBV12-4 to TRBJ2-6, with 7 bases matching TRBD1. V shed 3 bases and J 0 bases; nucleotides not matched to a gene: 8. The CDR3 sequence is 18 residues long. Written as DNA, the CDR3 is TGTGCCAGCAGTTTCGGGCCCTGGGACAGCTCTGGGGCCAACGTCCTGACTTTC. Translating gives CASSFGPWDSSGANVLTF.

This clonotype appeared a few times. The V gene is TRBV12-3 or TRBV12-4, the J gene TRBJ2-2, with D possibly TRBD2 on 5 matching bases. Trimming pared 3 bases from V and 13 bases from J, leaving 12 bases between. The CDR3 runs 12 residues. The CDR3 nucleotides are TGTGCCAGCAGTTTTGGAGGAACCCGGCTGTTTTTT. Its protein product is CASSFGGTRLFF.

The rearrangement joins TRBV20-1 to TRBJ2-2; D ambiguous. Germline V gene data show CDR1 as DFQATT and CDR2 as SNEGSKA (reference sequence). CDR3 size: 14 residues. V lost 3 bases and J 8 bases, leaving 16 bases between the germline ends. CDR3 sequence (DNA): TGCAGTGCTAGCGTGAACGCTCGTAATGGGGAGCTGTTTTTT. Its translation: CSASVNARNGELFF.

This chain links TRBV12-3 or TRBV12-4 with TRBJ1-4; 10 nucleotides line up with TRBD1. The CDR3 totals 15 residues. With V trimmed by 5 bases and J by 8 bases, 8 bases remained unmatched. The CDR3 loop is CASSDPTGGPEKLFF. Written as DNA, the CDR3 is TGTGCCAGCAGTGACCCGACAGGGGGCCCCGAAAAACTGTTTTTT.

This clonotype was observed a handful of times. The chain recombines TRBV5-1 with TRBJ2-1; 8 bases agree with TRBD2. CDR1 is SGHRS, CDR2 YFSETQ, per germline. V gave up 0 bases and J gave up 5 bases; unmatched junction bases: 7. The CDR3 runs 16 residues. The CDR3 protein is CASSLGVGGADNEQFF. The DNA of the CDR3 is TGCGCCAGCAGCTTGGGGGTCGGGGGGGCGGACAATGAGCAGTTCTTC.

V is TRBV28 and J is TRBJ2-7; TRBD2 is a possible D gene (5 bases). The V end lost 2 bases, the J end lost 4 bases, and 12 bases lay between the germline ends. The CDR3 is made up of 14 amino acids. Germline V gene lookup returns CDR1 MDHEN and CDR2 SYDVKM. CDR3 residues: CASSLRRLPYEQYF. The CDR3 DNA is TGTGCCAGCAGTTTACGGAGGCTCCCTTACGAGCAGTACTTC.

The gene calls are TRBV12-3 or TRBV12-4 and TRBJ1-2; weak D call: TRBD1 (5 bases). This CDR3 has 14 amino acids. V was clipped by 3 bases and J by 14 bases, with 22 bases between them. The CDR3 sequence is CASSLSSAGRSGTF. The CDR3 DNA is TGTGCCAGCAGTTTGTCATCGGCAGGGAGGTCTGGAACCTTC.

The rearrangement links TRBV6-2 or TRBV6-3 to TRBJ2-3; TRBD2 might be the D (5 bases). The CDR3 is made up of 16 amino acids. Trimming left V 2 bases short and J 2 bases short, with 14 bases between. The V gene's germline CDR1 is MNHEY and CDR2 SVGEGT. CDR3 coding DNA: TGTGCCAGCAGTTACCGTAAAACTAGGACCACAGATACGCAGTATTTT. Its translation: CASSYRKTRTTDTQYF.

A few counts support this clonotype. The chain links TRBV5-1 to TRBJ2-5; 16 bases map to TRBD2. With V trimmed by 2 bases and J by 1 base, 14 bases remained unmatched. The CDR3 extends over 21 amino acids. CDR1 is SGHRS, CDR2 YFSETQ, per germline. CDR3 protein: CASSFPLTGTSGGAPQETQYF. In DNA, the CDR3 is TGCGCCAGCAGCTTCCCCCTAACCGGGACTAGCGGGGGGGCTCCCCAAGAGACCCAGTACTTC.

This clonotype has just a few counts. The chain has TRBV20-1 and TRBJ2-5; 12 bases fit TRBD2. Judging by the DNA end, TRBJ2-1 fits better; the J call may be wrong. The CDR3 is 15 amino acids. Germline-derived CDR1 and CDR2 are DFQATT and SNEGSKA (reference sequence). The CDR3, as DNA: TGCAGTGCTAGAGACGGGACTAGCGGGCACAATGAGCAGTTCTTC. Its protein product is CSARDGTSGHNEQFF.

The V gene is TRBV6-4, the J gene TRBJ2-1; D uncertain. The V gene lost 2 bases and the J gene lost 8 bases, with 10 bases spanning the gap. The CDR3 has 13 residues. Germline CDR1 is MRHNA and CDR2 is SNTAGT. CDR3 sequence: CASSDNPAYEQFF. The CDR3 DNA reads as TGTGCCAGCAGTGACAACCCGGCGTATGAGCAGTTCTTC.

The chain's CDR3 is CASSYSTLADTQYF. As DNA, the CDR3 is TGTGCCAGCAGTTACTCGACCCTTGCAGATACGCAGTATTTT. This sequence joins TRBV6-2 or TRBV6-3 and TRBJ2-3; D remains ambiguous. This CDR3 region has 14 residues. Trimming stripped 0 bases from V and 4 bases from J, with 8 bases between. Germline V CDR1 and CDR2: MNHEY, SVGEGT.

This clonotype was found a few times. J is TRBJ2-7 and V is TRBV7-2, with unresolved D. Trimming removed 1 base at V and 3 bases at J, with 13 bases between. This CDR3 comprises 15 residues. From germline, CDR1 is SGHTA and CDR2 FQGNSA. CDR3 nucleotides: TGTGCCAGCAGCTTAGTATCCAGTAACATCTACGAGCAGTACTTC. Translated, it gives CASSLVSSNIYEQYF.

This chain links TRBV4-1 with TRBJ2-5, with D possibly called TRBD1 or TRBD2 (7 bases each). V gave up 0 bases and J gave up 4 bases, with 12 bases separating them. Germline V CDR1 and CDR2: MGHRA, YSYEKL. This CDR3 has 15 residues. CDR3 region: CASSQEAGQLETQYF. Written as DNA, the CDR3 is TGCGCCAGCAGCCAAGAAGCGGGACAGCTAGAGACCCAGTACTTC.

This clonotype was picked up many times. The chain joins TRBV7-9 to TRBJ2-5; D remains unclear. Germline lookup yields CDR1 SEHNR and CDR2 FQNEAQ (reference sequence). This CDR3 contains 11 residues. Trimming removed 6 bases from V and 5 bases from J, with 7 bases in between. CDR3 sequence reads: CASRHEETQYF. The CDR3 DNA follows: TGTGCCAGCAGGCATGAGGAGACCCAGTACTTC.

V gene TRBV14 combines with J gene TRBJ1-4; TRBD1 agrees at 12 bases. The germline V gene has CDR1 SGHDN and CDR2 FVKESK. This CDR3 spans 17 amino acids. The V and J ends lost 8 bases and 2 bases, in that order; junction bases with no gene match: 9. The CDR3 loop is CASARDRGLATNEKLFF. Here the CDR3 DNA reads TGTGCCAGCGCCCGGGACAGGGGGCTCGCGACTAATGAAAAACTGTTTTTT.

This clonotype showed up just a few times. The chain employs TRBV2 and TRBJ2-3; 8 positions match TRBD2. V gave up 2 bases and J gave up 0 bases; unmatched junction bases: 1. This CDR3 has 15 residues. Per the germline V gene, CDR1 is SNHLY and CDR2 is FYNNEI. CDR3 in DNA: TGTGCCAGCAGTGAACGCGGGGGGAGCACAGATACGCAGTATTTT. It specifies CASSERGGSTDTQYF. Full variable domain (remainder filled in from reference TRBV2 and TRBJ2-3): EPEVTQTPSHQVTQMGQEVILRCVPISNHLYFYWYRQILGQKVEFLVSFYNNEISEKSEIFDDQFSVERPDGSNFTLKIRSTKLEDSAMYFCASSERGGSTDTQYFGPGTRLTVL.